Detailed here is one T cell receptor (beta chain). V was shortened by 6 bases and J by 3 bases, with 17 bases between the two germline ends. Germline V gives CDR1 KGHSH, CDR2 LQKENI. The CDR3 length is 15 residues. TCRdb's table, derived via immunoSEQ multiplex PCR, lists solely in-frame clones and lacks some. The data hold roughly 40,000 clones, with roughly 77% observed a single time. These data originate in a study of preoperative IRX-2 immunotherapy in early breast cancer. Noted treatment: preoperative locoregional IRX-2 cytokine immunotherapy. This phase Ib study tested locoregional IRX-2 cytokine immunotherapy given before surgery.

This TCR came from a human donor with breast cancer. The material sequenced was tumor tissue, taken after IRX-2 immunotherapy. J is TRBJ1-2 and V is TRBV18; D remains unclear. The CDR3 region is CASSLGPPGDYGYTF. CDR3 DNA: TGTGCCAGCTCTCTCGGACCCCCCGGGGACTATGGCTACACCTTC.